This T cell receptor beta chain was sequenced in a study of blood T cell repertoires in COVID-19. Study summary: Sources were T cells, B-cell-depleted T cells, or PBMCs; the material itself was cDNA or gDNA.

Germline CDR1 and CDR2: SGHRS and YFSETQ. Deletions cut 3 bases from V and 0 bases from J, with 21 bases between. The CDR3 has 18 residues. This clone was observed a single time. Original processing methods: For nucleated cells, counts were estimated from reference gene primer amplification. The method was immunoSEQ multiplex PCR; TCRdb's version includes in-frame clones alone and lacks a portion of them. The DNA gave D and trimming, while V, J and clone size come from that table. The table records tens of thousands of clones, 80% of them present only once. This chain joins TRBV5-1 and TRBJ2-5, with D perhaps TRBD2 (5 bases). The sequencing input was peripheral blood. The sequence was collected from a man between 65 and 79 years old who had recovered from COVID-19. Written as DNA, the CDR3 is TGCGCCAGCAGCTACTACGGACGGACCGGGGTGGACCAAGAGACCCAGTACTTC. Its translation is CASSYYGRTGVDQETQYF.